This TCR beta chain was captured in a study of T cells after yellow fever vaccination (dated by TCRdb to the late 2010s). Study-level background: The SMART-Seq v4 Ultra Low Input RNA kit was used to prepare libraries from fractions with low cell numbers. To follow T-cell clones before and after primary and booster YFV17D yellow fever vaccination, bulk TCR alpha and beta repertoires were sequenced over time. Blood was drawn at multiple timepoints before and after primary and secondary immunization, with bulk PBMC replicates and cell subsets isolated. Two healthy male donors, one aged 18 to 30 and one aged 30 to 40 years, made up the cohort.

As encoded in the germline V gene, CDR1 is LGHNA while CDR2 is YSLEER. The CDR3 runs 17 amino acids, cysteine and phenylalanine included. Just CDR3 DNA is preserved here, 51 bases in frame from base 1. The V and J ends are trimmed by 1 base and 4 bases, leaving 16 bases between them. The sample holds many counts of this clonotype. Its target antigen remains unknown. No much larger clone exists at a distance of one base, and base qualities are not known. Read against the paper, the sample's treatment or condition label means: live attenuated yellow fever vaccine strain. At each blood-draw timepoint, two biological replicates of bulk PBMCs were collected. A standard Ficoll-Paque protocol was used to isolate PBMCs from peripheral blood. TriZol was used to extract RNA from bulk PBMCs, CD4 and CD8 fractions, and dextramer-positive and dextramer-negative fractions. Beyond this particular receptor, the publication reports: The secondary T-cell response was weaker than the primary response but faster, peaking on day 5 instead of day 15. A small share of clonotypes occurred in both CD4 and CD8 compartments, likely arising from convergent recombination. Most clones expanded after primary vaccination were re-detected after the booster (almost 98% of CD4 and more than 70% of CD8), suggesting broad memory maintenance. Because abundant contaminating clonotypes from the bulk population could be contained in FACS-sorted repertoires, computational filtering was required. The study included only a couple of donors, which limits how far the findings can be generalized.

TCR cDNA was made using 5'RACE template switching, a step that added a universal primer site and unique molecular identifiers. Priming for cDNA synthesis came from both the TCR alpha and TCR beta constant segments. Library amplification involved two PCR steps, and the second step added sample barcodes and sequencing adapters. Sequencing of the libraries was done on either Illumina HiSeq 2500 (2x100 bp) or NovaSeq (2x150 bp). Per the source publication's procedure: Reads were demultiplexed and collapsed into UMI consensus sequences with MIGEC, and V(D)J alignment was performed with MiXCR. Vaccine-responding clonotypes were defined with edgeR using replicate PBMC samples, requiring FDR below 0.01 and a log2 fold change above 5 up to day 15. Bulk clonotypes were assigned CD4 or CD8 identity according to which sequenced CD4 or CD8 repertoire held them at higher abundance. TCRdb itself trimmed the public reads at Q25 with fastp, ran MiXCR and retained productive beta chains. Entries are consolidated by CDR3 protein sequence, retaining the most common genes and DNA. TCRdb's processing, not the authors' own work, is the source of the V and J calls. For this sample the table gives hundreds of thousands of distinct CDR3 sequences, of which 8.7% were detected only once. The ten largest account for 15% to 20% of the sample.

This receptor was obtained from a man aged 18 to 29 who received the YFV17D yellow fever vaccine. The rearranged segments are TRBV4-3 and TRBJ2-2, with TRBD1 as a weak D call on 5 bases. This specimen consisted of PBMCs, obtained on the day of the first yellow fever vaccination. The DNA is TGCGCCAGCAGCCAAGTTCAGGCAGGGTGGGGCACCGGGGAGCTGTTTTTT. This gives the protein CASSQVQAGWGTGELFF.